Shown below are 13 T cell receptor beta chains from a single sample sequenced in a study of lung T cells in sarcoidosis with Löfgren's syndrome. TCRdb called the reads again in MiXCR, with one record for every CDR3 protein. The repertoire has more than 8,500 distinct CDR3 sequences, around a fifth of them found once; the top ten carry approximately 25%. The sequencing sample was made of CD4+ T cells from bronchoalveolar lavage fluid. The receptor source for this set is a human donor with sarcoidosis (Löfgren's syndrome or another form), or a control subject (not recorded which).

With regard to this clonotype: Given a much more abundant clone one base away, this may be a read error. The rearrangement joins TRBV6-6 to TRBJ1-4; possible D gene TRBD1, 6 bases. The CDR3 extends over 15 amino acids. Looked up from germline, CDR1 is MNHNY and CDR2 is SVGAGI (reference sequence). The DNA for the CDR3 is TGTGCCAGCAGTTACTCCGGGGGGCCTAATGAAAGACTGTTTTTT. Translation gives CASSYSGGPNERLFF.

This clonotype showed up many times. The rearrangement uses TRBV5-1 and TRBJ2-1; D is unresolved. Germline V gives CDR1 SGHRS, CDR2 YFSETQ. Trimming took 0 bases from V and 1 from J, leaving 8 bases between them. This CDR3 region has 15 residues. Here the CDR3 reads CASSLASGSYNEQFF. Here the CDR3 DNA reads TGCGCCAGCAGCTTGGCCTCAGGATCCTACAATGAGCAGTTCTTC.

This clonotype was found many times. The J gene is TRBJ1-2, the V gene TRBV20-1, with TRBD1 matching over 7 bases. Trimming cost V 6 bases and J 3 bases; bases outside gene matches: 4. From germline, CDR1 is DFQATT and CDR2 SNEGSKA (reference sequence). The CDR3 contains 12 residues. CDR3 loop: CSAGDSDYGYTF. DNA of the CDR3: TGCAGTGCCGGGGACAGTGACTATGGCTACACCTTC.

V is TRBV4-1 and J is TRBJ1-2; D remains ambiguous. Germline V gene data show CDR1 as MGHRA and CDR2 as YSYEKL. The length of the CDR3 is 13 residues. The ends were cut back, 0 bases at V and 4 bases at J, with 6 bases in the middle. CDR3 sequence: CASSQDRVYGYTF. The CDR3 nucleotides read TGCGCCAGCAGCCAAGATCGTGTCTATGGCTACACCTTC.

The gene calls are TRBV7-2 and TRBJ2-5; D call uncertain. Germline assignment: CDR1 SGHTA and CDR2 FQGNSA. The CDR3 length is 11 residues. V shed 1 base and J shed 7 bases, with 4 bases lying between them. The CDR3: CASSLVGTQYF. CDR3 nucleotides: TGTGCCAGCAGCTTAGTAGGGACCCAGTACTTC. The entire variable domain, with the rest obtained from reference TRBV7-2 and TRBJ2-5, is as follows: GAGVSQSPSNKVTEKGKDVELRCDPISGHTALYWYRQSLGQGLEFLIYFQGNSAPDKSGLPSDRFSAERTGGSVSTLTIQRTQQEDSAVYLCASSLVGTQYFGPGTRLLVL.

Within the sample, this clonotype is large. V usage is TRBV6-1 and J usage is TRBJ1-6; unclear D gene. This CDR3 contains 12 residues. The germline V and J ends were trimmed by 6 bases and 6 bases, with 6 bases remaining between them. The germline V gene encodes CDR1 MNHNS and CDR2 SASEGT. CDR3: CASSRGNSPLHF. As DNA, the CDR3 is TGTGCCAGCAGCCGCGGTAATTCACCCCTCCACTTT.

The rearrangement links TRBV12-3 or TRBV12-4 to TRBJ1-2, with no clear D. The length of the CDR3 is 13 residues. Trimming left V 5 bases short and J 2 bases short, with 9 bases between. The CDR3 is CASSDGRNYGYTF. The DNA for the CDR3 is TGTGCCAGCAGTGACGGACGGAACTATGGCTACACCTTC.

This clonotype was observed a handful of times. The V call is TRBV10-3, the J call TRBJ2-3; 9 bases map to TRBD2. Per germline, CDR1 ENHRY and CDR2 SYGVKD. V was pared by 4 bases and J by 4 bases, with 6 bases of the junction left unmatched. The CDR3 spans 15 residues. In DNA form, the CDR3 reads TGTGCCATCAGTGTAGCGGGGGATCAGGCAGATACGCAGTATTTT. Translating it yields CAISVAGDQADTQYF.

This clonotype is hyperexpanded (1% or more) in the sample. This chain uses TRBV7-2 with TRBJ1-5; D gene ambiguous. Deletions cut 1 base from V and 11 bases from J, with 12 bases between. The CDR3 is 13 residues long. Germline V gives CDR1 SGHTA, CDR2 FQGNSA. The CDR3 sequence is CASSLEMKGTQHF. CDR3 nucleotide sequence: TGTGCCAGCAGCTTAGAAATGAAAGGGACCCAGCATTTT. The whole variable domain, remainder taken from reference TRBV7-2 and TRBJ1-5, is GAGVSQSPSNKVTEKGKDVELRCDPISGHTALYWYRQSLGQGLEFLIYFQGNSAPDKSGLPSDRFSAERTGGSVSTLTIQRTQQEDSAVYLCASSLEMKGTQHFGDGTRLSIL.

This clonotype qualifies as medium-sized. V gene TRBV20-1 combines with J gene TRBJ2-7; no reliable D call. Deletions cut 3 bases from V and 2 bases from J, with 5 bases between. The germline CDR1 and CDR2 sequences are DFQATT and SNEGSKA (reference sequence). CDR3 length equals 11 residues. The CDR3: CSASRTYEQYF. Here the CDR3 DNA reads TGCAGTGCTAGCAGGACCTACGAGCAGTACTTC.

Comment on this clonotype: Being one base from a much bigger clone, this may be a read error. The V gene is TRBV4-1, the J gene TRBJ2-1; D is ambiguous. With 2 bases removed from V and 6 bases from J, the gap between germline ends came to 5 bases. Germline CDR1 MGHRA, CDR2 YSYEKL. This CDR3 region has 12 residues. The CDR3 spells CASSQRGNEQFF. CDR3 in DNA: TGCGCCAGCAGCCAAAGAGGCAATGAGCAGTTCTTC.

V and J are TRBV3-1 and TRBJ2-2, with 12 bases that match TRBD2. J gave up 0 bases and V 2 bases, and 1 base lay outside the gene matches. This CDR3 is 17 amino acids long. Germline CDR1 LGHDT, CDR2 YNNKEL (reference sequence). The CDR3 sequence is CASSQWTSGANTGELFF. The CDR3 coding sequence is TGTGCCAGCAGCCAATGGACTAGCGGGGCGAACACCGGGGAGCTGTTTTTT.

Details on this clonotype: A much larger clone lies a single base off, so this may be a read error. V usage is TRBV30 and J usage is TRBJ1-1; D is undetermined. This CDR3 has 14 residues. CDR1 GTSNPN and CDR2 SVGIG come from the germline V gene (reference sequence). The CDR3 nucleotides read TGTGCCTGGAGTGTTGTCAGCGGGTTCACTGACGCTTTCTTT. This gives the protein CAWSVVSGFTDAFF. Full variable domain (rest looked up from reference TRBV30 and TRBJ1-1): SQTIHQWPATLVQPVGSPLSLECTVEGTSNPNLYWYRQAAGRGLQLLFYSVGIGQISSEVPQNLSASRPQDRQFILSSKKLLLSDSGFYLCAWSVVSGFTDAFFGQGTRLTVV.